Shown below are 25 T cell receptor beta chains from a single sample sequenced in a study of blood T cell repertoires in COVID-19. This table comes from immunoSEQ multiplex PCR, and its TCRdb copy is limited to in-frame clones, with some not included. The sample lists roughly 300,000 clones; approximately 85% were seen once. Sample: peripheral blood. These receptors were obtained from a human donor in a cohort sampled during active COVID-19.

This clone was seen a single time. This chain links TRBV7-3 with TRBJ2-7; tentative D call: TRBD1 (5 bases). Germline values: CDR1 SGHTA, CDR2 FQGTGA. This CDR3 is 14 amino acids long. V shed 2 bases and J shed 3 bases, with 11 bases lying between them. In nucleotides, the CDR3 is TGTGCCAGCAGCTTACAGGGAAGGGACTACGAGCAGTACTTC. It yields the protein CASSLQGRDYEQYF.

The genes are TRBV19 and TRBJ1-5; perhaps TRBD1 as D (5 bases). This CDR3 contains 15 residues. Germline V CDR1 and CDR2: LNHDA, SQIVND (reference sequence). Between the trimmed V and J ends, which lost 3 bases and 0 bases, there was a span of 9 bases. This CDR3 reads CASSMKGASNQPQHF. Here the CDR3 DNA reads TGTGCCAGTAGTATGAAAGGGGCTAGCAATCAGCCCCAGCATTTT.

On this clone: The same CDR3 can be traced to other DNA sequences in this sample. The V call is TRBV6-5, the J call TRBJ1-2; 9 bases line up with TRBD1. Germline trimming cut 5 bases from V and 4 bases from J; bases unmatched to any gene: 5. The CDR3 runs to 14 residues. CDR1 is MNHEY, CDR2 SVGAGI, per germline. In nucleotides, the CDR3 is TGTGCCAGCAGTCGACAGGGGGGGTTCTATGGCTACACCTTC. It yields the protein CASSRQGGFYGYTF.

The V call is TRBV27, the J call TRBJ1-2; 11 bases are shared with TRBD1. The CDR3 spans 17 residues. Germline trimming cut 5 bases from V and 1 base from J; bases unmatched to any gene: 9. Germline CDR1 reads MNHEY; CDR2 reads SMNVEV (reference sequence). The CDR3 loop reads CASSKTGTGGGNYGYTF. The CDR3 nucleotides read TGTGCCAGCAGTAAAACTGGGACAGGGGGTGGTAACTATGGCTACACCTTC.

This chain connects TRBV7-3 to TRBJ2-1, with 8 bases that match TRBD1. In germline, CDR1 is SGHTA, CDR2 FQGTGA. The CDR3 is 17 amino acids. The V gene end was trimmed by 1 base and the J gene end by 5 bases; junction bases not matched to a gene: 10. CDR3 residues: CASSLIRGRGRDNEQFF. The DNA of the CDR3 is TGTGCCAGCAGCTTAATACGGGGCAGGGGGCGAGACAATGAGCAGTTCTTC.

The genes are TRBV6-6 and TRBJ2-4, with no clear D. Germline loops: CDR1 MNHNY, CDR2 SVGAGI (reference sequence). This CDR3 comprises 12 residues. V lost 0 bases and J 7 bases, leaving 4 bases between the germline ends. Written as DNA, the CDR3 is TGTGCCAGCAGTTACTCACGGAACATTCAGTACTTC. Amino acid sequence: CASSYSRNIQYF.

The chain joins TRBV30 to TRBJ1-2, with D unclear. The CDR3 totals 13 residues. Germline loops: CDR1 GTSNPN, CDR2 SVGIG (reference sequence). V dropped 0 bases and J dropped 5 bases, with 10 bases sitting between them. CDR3: CAWSVPERYGYTF. The CDR3 nucleotides are TGTGCCTGGAGTGTCCCCGAGCGGTATGGCTACACCTTC.

The genes are TRBV3-1 (or the pseudogene TRBV3-2) and TRBJ1-1; the D is unclear. The CDR3 runs to 17 residues. V was cut by 2 bases and J by 1 base, with 17 bases left in between. Germline CDR1 reads LGHDT; CDR2 reads YNNKEL (reference sequence). The CDR3 coding sequence is TGTGCCAGCAGCCAACTAAAACGACTTATATCGAACACTGAAGCTTTCTTT. Encoded protein: CASSQLKRLISNTEAFF.

The chain carries TRBV19 and TRBJ2-7; 8 bases align to TRBD1. This CDR3 is 13 amino acids long. J lost 2 bases, V lost 5 bases, and 2 bases had no gene match. Per the germline V gene, CDR1 is LNHDA and CDR2 is SQIVND (reference sequence). Here the CDR3 reads CASSLTGAYEQYF. In DNA, the CDR3 is TGTGCCAGTAGTTTGACAGGGGCCTACGAGCAGTACTTC.

The gene calls are TRBV20-1 and TRBJ2-7; 7 positions agree with TRBD1. The germline gives CDR1 DFQATT, CDR2 SNEGSKA (reference sequence). Unmatched junction bases numbered 1, after V lost 4 bases and J lost 4 bases. CDR3 length equals 11 residues. CDR3 sequence reads: CSAIRGYEQYF. The CDR3 DNA follows: TGCAGTGCTATCAGGGGGTACGAGCAGTACTTC.

The rearrangement uses TRBV3-1 (or the pseudogene TRBV3-2) and TRBJ2-7; TRBD2 aligns across 10 bases. Germline V gene sequence: CDR1 LGHDT, CDR2 YNNKEL (reference sequence). V lost 4 bases, J lost 4 bases, and 4 bases stayed unmatched. This CDR3 is built from 14 residues. CDR3 bases: TGTGCCAGCAGCCTCTGGACTAGCGGTTACGAGCAGTACTTC. It specifies CASSLWTSGYEQYF.

The genes are TRBV20-1 and TRBJ1-1, with D maybe TRBD1 (6 bases). Germline V lookup: CDR1 DFQATT, CDR2 SNEGSKA (reference sequence). The length of the CDR3 is 13 residues. Trimming removed 3 bases from V and 7 bases from J, with 15 bases in between. The CDR3, as DNA: TGCAGTGCTAGTCAGGGTGAGGGGGTTGAAGCTTTCTTT. It encodes CSASQGEGVEAFF.

In regard to this clone: This sample also contains other DNA sequences that code for the same CDR3. The V and J genes are TRBV5-1 and TRBJ1-4; D is perhaps TRBD1 (6 bases). Germline values: CDR1 SGHRS, CDR2 YFSETQ. With 2 bases removed from V and 1 base from J, the gap between germline ends came to 9 bases. The CDR3 runs 15 residues. The CDR3 bases are TGCGCCAGCAGCTTTTCAGGGGTAACTAATGAAAAACTGTTTTTT. Translation gives CASSFSGVTNEKLFF.

The V call is TRBV5-8, the J call TRBJ1-1, with D uncertain. V was trimmed by 0 bases and J by 1 base, leaving 7 bases between them. Germline-derived CDR1 and CDR2 are SGHTS and YDEGEE. The CDR3 has 14 residues. CDR3 amino acids: CASSLVGQNTEAFF. The CDR3 bases are TGTGCCAGCAGCTTGGTTGGGCAGAACACTGAAGCTTTCTTT.

This clone showed up just once. CDR3 coding DNA: TGTGCCAGCAGTGATCAGGGTACCAAAGCTTTCTTT. It specifies CASSDQGTKAFF. This chain uses TRBV12-3 or TRBV12-4 with TRBJ1-1; D perhaps matches TRBD1 (5 bases). V shed 5 bases and J shed 9 bases, with 13 bases lying between them. The length of the CDR3 is 12 residues.

The J gene is TRBJ2-1, the V gene TRBV7-3; TRBD2 might be the D (6 bases). Trimming cost V 5 bases and J 7 bases, with 9 bases left between them. The CDR3 loop spans 12 amino acids. The germline V gene encodes CDR1 SGHTA and CDR2 FQGTGA. The CDR3 loop is CASSDRGNEQFF. The CDR3 nucleotides read TGTGCCAGCAGCGACCGGGGGAATGAGCAGTTCTTC.

Regarding this clone: Different DNA sequences within this sample yield the same CDR3. The rearrangement joins TRBV12-3 or TRBV12-4 to TRBJ2-7; D is uncertain. The V gene lost 0 bases and the J gene lost 4 bases, with 4 bases spanning the gap. The CDR3 has 12 residues. The CDR3: CASSLARYEQYF. In DNA, the CDR3 is TGTGCCAGCAGTTTAGCGAGGTACGAGCAGTACTTC.

V and J are TRBV18 and TRBJ2-2; unclear D gene. This CDR3 region has 17 residues. Trimming removed 5 bases at V and 3 bases at J, with 19 bases between. Germline CDR1 reads KGHSH; CDR2 reads LQKENI. The CDR3 DNA reads as TGTGCCAGCTCAAAGCTTAGCCTTGGTTTGGACACCGGGGAGCTGTTTTTT. Its protein product is CASSKLSLGLDTGELFF.

The chain carries TRBV30 and TRBJ1-1, with TRBD1 identical over 9 bases. With V trimmed by 3 bases and J by 6 bases, 8 bases remained unmatched. The CDR3 runs to 14 residues. Per germline, CDR1 GTSNPN and CDR2 SVGIG (reference sequence). CDR3 loop: CAWRGTGRGAEAFF. CDR3 bases: TGTGCCTGGAGAGGGACAGGGCGAGGGGCTGAAGCTTTCTTT.

CDR3 sequence (DNA): TGTGCCAGCAGCCAAGACAGGACAACTAATGAAAAACTGTTTTTT. Its translation: CASSQDRTTNEKLFF. The V call is TRBV3-1 (or the pseudogene TRBV3-2), the J call TRBJ1-4; D not resolved. The V and J ends lost 0 bases and 0 bases respectively, with 5 bases between them. CDR3 length equals 15 residues. Germline V gene data show CDR1 as LGHDT and CDR2 as YNNKEL (reference sequence).

This chain connects TRBV20-1 to TRBJ1-2; D remains ambiguous. This CDR3 is 12 amino acids long. The germline gives CDR1 DFQATT, CDR2 SNEGSKA (reference sequence). Trimming removed 6 bases from V and 5 bases from J, with 13 bases in between. CDR3 loop: CSASRQTYGYTF. The CDR3 bases are TGCAGTGCCAGTCGTCAGACTTATGGCTACACCTTC.

DNA of the CDR3: TGTGCCAGCAGCACCGGACCGACGACTAATAATGAAAAACTGTTTTTT. It translates to CASSTGPTTNNEKLFF. The V and J genes are TRBV12-1 and TRBJ1-4. TRBV12-1 constitutes a pseudogene. The CDR3 extends over 16 amino acids.

This clone was observed once. The chain combines TRBV6-5 with TRBJ1-5, with D possibly being TRBD1 (5 bases). CDR1 MNHEY and CDR2 SVGAGI come from the germline V gene. The CDR3 contains 14 residues. V lost 5 bases and J 2 bases, leaving 10 bases between the germline ends. CDR3 in amino acids: CASSLGGGNQPQHF. The CDR3 coding sequence is TGTGCCAGCAGTCTTGGGGGGGGCAATCAGCCCCAGCATTTT.

The CDR3 region is CASSLGAGEHASNTIYF. The CDR3, as DNA: TGCGCCAGCAGCTTGGGGGCAGGGGAACACGCTTCGAACACCATATATTTT. J is TRBJ1-3 and V is TRBV5-1, with TRBD1 as a possible D gene (6 bases). The CDR3 is 17 amino acids. Trimming took 0 bases from V and 7 from J, leaving 20 bases between them. Germline CDR1 SGHRS, CDR2 YFSETQ.

The chain carries TRBV5-1 and TRBJ2-2, with D possibly being TRBD2 (7 bases). CDR3 length: 17 amino acids. Deletions cut 0 bases from V and 0 bases from J, with 12 bases between. Germline-derived CDR1 and CDR2 are SGHRS and YFSETQ. In nucleotides, the CDR3 is TGCGCCAGCAGCTTGGTACGGGGGGCCCCGAACACCGGGGAGCTGTTTTTT. Its translation is CASSLVRGAPNTGELFF.